Included here is one T cell receptor (beta chain) sequence, with context. The sample comes from a study of blood T cell repertoires in COVID-19. In germline, CDR1 is MNHEY, CDR2 SVGEGT. The junction had 5 bases not matched to a gene; V was cut back by 5 bases and J by 4 bases. CDR3 length: 14 residues. Using immunoSEQ multiplex PCR, the repertoire was profiled, and TCRdb retains in-frame clones only, with some absent. The sample carries about 17,000 clones, 80% to 90% recorded once. This rearrangement joins TRBV6-2 or TRBV6-3 to TRBJ1-2; TRBD1 agrees at 9 bases. What was sequenced was peripheral blood. The receptor was derived from a man aged 55-75 years with acute or convalescent COVID-19. CDR3 region: CASSRDRVVYGYTF. The CDR3 nucleotides read TGTGCCAGCAGTCGGGACAGGGTTGTCTATGGCTACACCTTC.